One and the same sample provided the 10 T cell receptor beta chains below, sequenced in a study of T cells expressing NK-cell markers. Using the 5' RACE reads, TCRdb records one entry per CDR3 protein without DNA. The specimen's table records about 260,000 distinct CDR3 sequences. Material for sequencing was blood T cells: a sorted CD56 or NKG2C T cell subset, CD4+ or CD8+ T cells, or bulk PBMC T cells (not recorded which). These receptors were collected from a man aged 18 to 29 in good health.

This rearrangement joins TRBV20-1 to TRBJ1-5. The CDR3 consists of 17 residues. The germline gives CDR1 DFQATT, CDR2 SNEGSKA (reference sequence). The chain's CDR3 is CSATRASGFQSNQPQHF.

The chain carries TRBV6-2 or TRBV6-3 and TRBJ2-4; with no DNA, the TCRdb D assignment of TRBD2 cannot be verified. CDR1 MNHEY and CDR2 SVGEGT come from the germline V gene. The CDR3 length is 12 residues. This CDR3 is CASRTREDIQYF.

The chain employs TRBV20-1 and TRBJ2-2; without DNA, the TCRdb call of TRBD1 cannot be checked. Germline assignment: CDR1 DFQATT and CDR2 SNEGSKA (reference sequence). This CDR3 spans 15 amino acids. This CDR3 is CSARDTGRDTGELFF.

The rearrangement joins TRBV4-2 to TRBJ2-5; there is no DNA to check the TCRdb D call of TRBD2. Germline assignment: CDR1 LGHNA and CDR2 YNFKEQ. This CDR3 is 15 amino acids long. The CDR3 region is CASSQDRTNQETQYF.

This chain joins TRBV29-1 and TRBJ1-1. Germline V gene lookup returns CDR1 SQVTM and CDR2 ANQGSEA. The CDR3 spans 14 residues. The CDR3 sequence is CSVERGRLNTEAFF.

V is TRBV7-2 and J is TRBJ2-5; TCRdb names TRBD1, which stays unverified in the absence of DNA. The CDR3 consists of 13 residues. CDR1 is SGHTA, CDR2 FQGNSA, per germline. The CDR3 is CASSRRAQETQYF. Complete variable domain (other parts from reference TRBV7-2 and TRBJ2-5): GAGVSQSPSNKVTEKGKDVELRCDPISGHTALYWYRQSLGQGLEFLIYFQGNSAPDKSGLPSDRFSAERTGGSVSTLTIQRTQQEDSAVYLCASSRRAQETQYFGPGTRLLVL.

The chain combines TRBV18 with TRBJ2-1; TCRdb's assignment of TRBD1 cannot be checked, as there is no DNA. The CDR3 is 18 residues long. Germline CDR1 reads KGHSH; CDR2 reads LQKENI. CDR3 sequence: CASSPSFRSGQSYNEQFF.

This chain links TRBV7-9 with TRBJ2-7; absent DNA, TCRdb's TRBD2 call cannot be checked. CDR3 length: 15 residues. The germline CDR1 and CDR2 sequences are SEHNR and FQNEAQ (reference sequence). CDR3 region: CASSLITGVRPEQYF.

This chain uses TRBV30 with TRBJ2-1; checking the TCRdb D call of TRBD2 is not possible without DNA. The CDR3 consists of 15 residues. The germline CDR1 and CDR2 sequences are GTSNPN and SVGIG (reference sequence). CDR3 residues: CAWSVINSGNNEQFF.

CDR3: CASSVNRGSGELFF. V gene TRBV7-3 combines with J gene TRBJ2-2; TCRdb's D call, TRBD1, is unchecked because there is no DNA. The CDR3 totals 14 residues. Germline-derived CDR1 and CDR2 are SGHTA and FQGTGA.